A single sample gave rise to the 8 T cell receptor beta chains below, sequenced in a study of CD4+ T cells in melanoma (dated by TCRdb to the early 2020s). Library preparation employed the immunoSEQ multiplex PCR assay. TCRdb mirrors the immuneACCESS table, restricted to in-frame sequences. Some clones are absent from its copies; in checked studies, under half trace to an unresolved V gene, and the reason for the others is unknown. The sample includes some 10,000 clones, with roughly three quarters observed a single time. The ten largest clones add up to about 18% of the sample. The sample was peripheral blood. The receptors come from a human donor with melanoma.

The chain has TRBV7-2 and TRBJ2-1, with D unresolved. V gave up 1 base and J gave up 5 bases, with 9 bases separating them. Germline V gene sequence: CDR1 SGHTA, CDR2 FQGNSA. The CDR3 sequence is 14 residues long. The CDR3 coding sequence is TGTGCCAGCAGCTTAGGGCTCCAAAACAATGAGCAGTTCTTC. Translation gives CASSLGLQNNEQFF.

This chain connects TRBV6-1 to TRBJ2-7; 9 bases fit TRBD1. Germline V gene lookup returns CDR1 MNHNS and CDR2 SASEGT. The CDR3 consists of 18 residues. The ends lost 1 base at V and 0 bases at J; junction bases unmatched: 10. The CDR3 region is CASSEGGQGFSSSYEQYF. The CDR3 nucleotides are TGTGCCAGCAGTGAAGGGGGACAGGGTTTTTCTAGCTCCTACGAGCAGTACTTC.

The V call is TRBV4-3, the J call TRBJ2-1, with TRBD1 identical over 8 bases. The CDR3 is 14 amino acids. Per the germline V gene, CDR1 is LGHNA and CDR2 is YSLEER. Unmatched junction bases numbered 2, after V lost 0 bases and J lost 7 bases. In DNA, the CDR3 is TGCGCCAGCAGCCAAGATCAGGGGGCGAATGAGCAGTTCTTC. Residues: CASSQDQGANEQFF.

This clone was counted a few times. The chain carries TRBV7-9 and TRBJ2-7; 7 positions match TRBD1. The CDR3 length is 14 residues. The ends lost 5 bases at V and 2 bases at J; junction bases unmatched: 6. Germline V gives CDR1 SEHNR, CDR2 FQNEAQ (reference sequence). Here the CDR3 reads CASSRGLRTYEQYF. The CDR3, as DNA: TGTGCCAGCAGCAGGGGGCTTAGGACCTACGAGCAGTACTTC.

The chain uses TRBV6-5 and TRBJ1-3; D not resolved. This CDR3 is 16 amino acids long. Deletions cut 0 bases from V and 0 bases from J, with 9 bases between. In germline, CDR1 is MNHEY, CDR2 SVGAGI. In DNA form, the CDR3 reads TGTGCCAGCAGTTACTCGTACGGAGCCTCTGGAAACACCATATATTTT. It translates to CASSYSYGASGNTIYF.

This chain connects TRBV11-1 to TRBJ2-7; the match to TRBD1 covers 8 bases. This CDR3 spans 16 amino acids. CDR1 SGHAT and CDR2 FQDESV come from the germline V gene (reference sequence). J was trimmed by 0 bases and V by 5 bases; bases with no gene match: 9. The CDR3 protein is CASSQRPGTGSYEQYF. The DNA of the CDR3 is TGTGCCAGCAGCCAACGACCCGGGACAGGCTCCTACGAGCAGTACTTC.

The chain links TRBV25-1 to TRBJ2-5; either TRBD1 or TRBD2 may supply D (5 bases each). CDR1 is MGHDK and CDR2 is SYGVNS in the germline V gene. The CDR3 runs to 14 residues. V shed 3 bases and J shed 1 base, with 9 bases lying between them. DNA for the CDR3: TGTGCCAGCAGTGACCGGGACGGCCAAGAGACCCAGTACTTC. Its protein is CASSDRDGQETQYF. The entire variable domain, with the rest obtained from reference TRBV25-1 and TRBJ2-5, is as follows: EADIYQTPRYLVIGTGKKITLECSQTMGHDKMYWYQQDPGMELHLIHYSYGVNSTEKGDLSSESTVSRIRTEHFPLTLESARPSHTSQYLCASSDRDGQETQYFGPGTRLLVL.

CDR3: CASSATDYSNQPQHF. CDR3 coding DNA: TGTGCCAGCAGCGCCACGGATTATAGCAATCAGCCCCAGCATTTT. The chain recombines TRBV9 with TRBJ1-5; D is unclear. The germline CDR1 and CDR2 sequences are SGDLS and YYNGEE. The CDR3 runs 15 residues. Deletions cut 3 bases from V and 0 bases from J, with 10 bases between.